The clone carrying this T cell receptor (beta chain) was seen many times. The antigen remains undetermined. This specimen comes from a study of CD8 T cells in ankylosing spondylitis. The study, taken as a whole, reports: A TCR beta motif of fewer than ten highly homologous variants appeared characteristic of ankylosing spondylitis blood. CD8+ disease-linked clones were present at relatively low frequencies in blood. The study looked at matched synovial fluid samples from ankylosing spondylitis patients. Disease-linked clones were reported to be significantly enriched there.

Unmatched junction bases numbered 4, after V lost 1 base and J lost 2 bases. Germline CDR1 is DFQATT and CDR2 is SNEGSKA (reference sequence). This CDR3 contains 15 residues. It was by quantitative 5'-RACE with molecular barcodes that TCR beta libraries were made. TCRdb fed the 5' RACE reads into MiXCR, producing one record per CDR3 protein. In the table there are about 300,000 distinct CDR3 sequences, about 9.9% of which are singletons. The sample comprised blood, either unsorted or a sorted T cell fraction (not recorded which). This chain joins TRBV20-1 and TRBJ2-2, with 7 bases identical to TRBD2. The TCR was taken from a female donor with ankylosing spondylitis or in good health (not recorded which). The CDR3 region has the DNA TGCAGTGCTAGAGTCGGGAGGATCAACACCGGGGAGCTGTTTTTT. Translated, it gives CSARVGRINTGELFF.